The sequence of this T cell receptor (beta chain) was determined in a study of T-cell memory formation after mild COVID-19. A 5'RACE reaction primed in the constant segment made cDNA libraries of TCR alpha and TCR beta, and these carried sample barcodes and UMIs. Each CDR3 protein gets one entry after TCRdb re-called the 5' RACE reads with MiXCR. Of 540,000 or so distinct CDR3 sequences in the sample, 20% were seen once. This clonotype was seen only a few times. In germline, CDR1 is LGHDT, CDR2 YNNKEL (reference sequence). This CDR3 contains 15 residues. J lost 3 bases, V lost 0 bases, and 4 bases had no gene match.

The chain joins TRBV3-1 to TRBJ1-2; 7 bases line up with TRBD1. This TCR came from an adult woman who had mild COVID-19 (a few samples of this study predate the infection). Cell type and time point are not known. Sequenced material: PBMCs or a T cell subset sorted from them (not recorded which). CDR3 sequence reads: CASSQETGADYGYTF. CDR3 coding DNA: TGTGCCAGCAGCCAAGAAACAGGGGCGGACTATGGCTACACCTTC.